These 25 T cell receptor beta chains share one sample of origin, sequenced in a study of shared clonotypes between healthy human individuals. CD45RO-negative, CCR7-selected cells formed the naive CD8 fraction, which excluded terminally differentiated effector memory CD45RA+ cells. Measured with immunoSEQ multiplex PCR; TCRdb has only the in-frame clones, and not every one. Among around 1.9 million clones listed, roughly 91% were seen once. Material: naive CD8+ T cells from PBMCs. The origin of the receptors is a man younger than 35 in good health. Some clones in this sample may be carry-over from other donors' samples.

V and J are TRBV15 and TRBJ2-3; D is unresolved. This CDR3 comprises 14 residues. V was cut by 0 bases and J by 2 bases, with 6 bases left in between. Germline assignment: CDR1 LNHNV and CDR2 YYDKDF (reference sequence). The CDR3 bases are TGTGCCACCAGCAGAGAGAAAGCCACAGATACGCAGTATTTT. Translating it yields CATSREKATDTQYF. The complete variable domain, with remaining parts taken from reference TRBV15 and TRBJ2-3, reads DAMVIQNPRYQVTQFGKPVTLSCSQTLNHNVMYWYQQKSSQAPKLLFHYYDKDFNNEADTPDNFQSRRPNTSFCFLDIRSPGLGDTAMYLCATSREKATDTQYFGPGTRLTVL.

The J gene is TRBJ2-7, the V gene TRBV28; D ambiguous. This CDR3 has 19 amino acids. Germline assignment: CDR1 MDHEN and CDR2 SYDVKM. Deletions cut 1 base from V and 1 base from J, with 23 bases between. CDR3: CASSLLRRGDIKFSYEQYF. The CDR3 bases are TGTGCCAGCAGTTTATTGCGTAGAGGAGACATAAAATTTTCCTACGAGCAGTACTTC.

This clone was found once. V is TRBV14 and J is TRBJ2-5; unclear D gene. The CDR3 length is 13 residues. The V gene's germline CDR1 is SGHDN and CDR2 FVKESK. V was pared by 1 base and J by 7 bases, with 10 bases between. CDR3 amino acids: CASSQGKKGTQYF. The CDR3 DNA follows: TGTGCCAGCAGCCAAGGAAAGAAGGGGACCCAGTACTTC. The variable domain in full, with the rest retrieved from reference TRBV14 and TRBJ2-5, is EAGVTQFPSHSVIEKGQTVTLRCDPISGHDNLYWYRRVMGKEIKFLLHFVKESKQDESGMPNNRFLAERTGGTYSTLKVQPAELEDSGVYFCASSQGKKGTQYFGPGTRLLVL.

The chain employs TRBV19 and TRBJ2-7; a possible D gene is TRBD1 (5 bases). The CDR3 covers 15 residues. Looked up from germline, CDR1 is LNHDA and CDR2 is SQIVND (reference sequence). V lost 6 bases, J lost 3 bases, and 18 bases lay in between. The chain's CDR3 is CASRPFDSSGYEQYF. CDR3 sequence (DNA): TGTGCCAGTAGACCATTCGACAGCTCGGGCTACGAGCAGTACTTC.

V is TRBV15 and J is TRBJ2-7, with 9 bases matching TRBD1. Germline V gene sequence: CDR1 LNHNV, CDR2 YYDKDF (reference sequence). J was trimmed by 0 bases and V by 4 bases; bases with no gene match: 4. CDR3 length equals 15 residues. CDR3 nucleotides: TGTGCCACCAGCAACAGGGGGCCAAGCTCCTACGAGCAGTACTTC. It codes for CATSNRGPSSYEQYF.

V gene TRBV2 combines with J gene TRBJ2-1, with D possibly matching TRBD2 (5 bases). V was cut by 1 base and J by 5 bases, with 12 bases left in between. The CDR3 is 15 residues long. Germline values: CDR1 SNHLY, CDR2 FYNNEI. The CDR3 coding sequence is TGTGCCAGCAGTGAAGGGAGCGGTTCTAACAATGAGCAGTTCTTC. It codes for CASSEGSGSNNEQFF.

The chain has TRBV5-4 and TRBJ2-3; a weak D match, TRBD2 (5 bases). The ends were cut back, 4 bases at V and 5 bases at J, with 26 bases in the middle. Germline CDR1 reads SGHNT; CDR2 reads YYREEE (reference sequence). The CDR3 is 18 amino acids. CDR3 in amino acids: CASSPAPLVEGVGDTQYF. CDR3 DNA: TGTGCCAGCAGCCCCGCCCCCCTTGTCGAGGGAGTGGGAGATACGCAGTATTTT. Drawing the rest from reference TRBV5-4 and TRBJ2-3, the complete variable domain is ETGVTQSPTHLIKTRGQQVTLRCSSQSGHNTVSWYQQALGQGPQFIFQYYREEENGRGNFPPRFSGLQFPNYSSELNVNALELDDSALYLCASSPAPLVEGVGDTQYFGPGTRLTVL.

This clone was recorded a few times. The CDR3 DNA sequence: TGTGCCACCAGCAGAGATAGTCGGGACAGTCGCGTCTATGGCTACACCTTC. Residues: CATSRDSRDSRVYGYTF. This chain links TRBV15 with TRBJ1-2, with 7 nucleotides matching TRBD1. Germline V CDR1 and CDR2: LNHNV, YYDKDF (reference sequence). The V gene end was trimmed by 0 bases and the J gene end by 4 bases; junction bases not matched to a gene: 11. The CDR3 extends over 17 amino acids.

The V call is TRBV6-1, the J call TRBJ2-1; D gene unclear. V lost 2 bases and J lost 0, with 11 bases in between. CDR1 MNHNS and CDR2 SASEGT come from the germline V gene. This CDR3 comprises 16 residues. The DNA of the CDR3 is TGTGCCAGCAGTGAATCGGTGGCCCCCTCCTACAATGAGCAGTTCTTC. The encoded protein is CASSESVAPSYNEQFF.

V usage is TRBV28 and J usage is TRBJ1-1; weak D call: TRBD1 (6 bases). Germline CDR1 reads MDHEN; CDR2 reads SYDVKM. The CDR3 contains 13 residues. Trimming removed 5 bases at V and 10 bases at J, with 17 bases between. The CDR3 coding sequence is TGTGCCAGCAGTCCATATCAGGGGTTGGGAGCTTTCTTT. Protein sequence: CASSPYQGLGAFF.

The V call is TRBV28, the J call TRBJ2-1; 7 nucleotides agree with TRBD2. With V trimmed by 4 bases and J by 3 bases, 9 bases remained unmatched. The CDR3 consists of 16 residues. The V gene's germline CDR1 is MDHEN and CDR2 SYDVKM. The CDR3 spells CASSSTREVVYNEQFF. DNA for the CDR3: TGTGCCAGCAGTTCGACTCGGGAGGTAGTCTACAATGAGCAGTTCTTC.

CDR3 region: CASSSDRGGGNEQFF. The DNA for the CDR3 is TGTGCCAGCAGCAGTGACCGGGGCGGGGGCAATGAGCAGTTCTTC. The chain is built from TRBV6-4 and TRBJ2-1, with 7 bases aligning to TRBD2. The V and J ends lost 6 bases and 6 bases, in that order; junction bases with no gene match: 11. CDR3 length equals 15 residues. Germline CDR1 is MRHNA and CDR2 is SNTAGT.

The chain couples TRBV19 to TRBJ2-1; D possibly corresponds to TRBD2 (5 bases). Germline CDR1 reads LNHDA; CDR2 reads SQIVND (reference sequence). The CDR3 spans 14 residues. V dropped 7 bases and J dropped 8 bases, with 18 bases sitting between them. The CDR3 nucleotides are TGTGCCAGTACCCGAGGGAATTTCTTCGATGAGCAGTTCTTC. Protein: CASTRGNFFDEQFF.

The rearrangement joins TRBV11-3 to TRBJ2-7, with D uncertain. CDR1 and CDR2 (germline): SGHNT, YENEEA. Trimming removed 1 base at V and 3 bases at J, with 7 bases between. CDR3 length: 13 residues. The CDR3 region has the DNA TGTGCCAGCAGCTTAGGTCCCGGCTACGAGCAGTACTTC. Its protein product is CASSLGPGYEQYF.

The chain joins TRBV4-2 to TRBJ2-2, with D tentatively TRBD1 (6 bases). Germline CDR1 reads LGHNA; CDR2 reads YNFKEQ. The V end was cut by 0 bases, the J end by 3 bases, with 14 bases between. The CDR3 is 17 residues long. As DNA, the CDR3 is TGTGCCAGCAGCCAAGATAGATACAGGGTCGACACCGGGGAGCTGTTTTTT. Protein sequence: CASSQDRYRVDTGELFF.

V gene TRBV19 combines with J gene TRBJ2-1, with 7 bases aligning to TRBD2. Germline V lookup: CDR1 LNHDA, CDR2 SQIVND (reference sequence). The J segment lost 8 bases and the V segment lost 10 bases, leaving 14 bases of the junction unmatched. The CDR3 runs 14 residues. The CDR3 region is CATRPGLRIDEQFF. CDR3 in DNA: TGTGCCACCCGCCCGGGACTAAGGATCGATGAGCAGTTCTTC.

The chain uses TRBV7-3 and TRBJ2-1; 8 bases align to TRBD2. Germline values: CDR1 SGHTA, CDR2 FQGTGA. The CDR3 consists of 13 residues. Trimming removed 6 bases from V and 8 bases from J; junction bases left unmatched: 6. CDR3 nucleotides: TGTGCCAGCAGACTAGCGGTTTCGGATGAGCAGTTCTTC. This encodes CASRLAVSDEQFF.

The chain carries TRBV5-6 and TRBJ2-5, with a tentative D call TRBD2 (6 bases). V lost 4 bases and J 5 bases, leaving 18 bases between the germline ends. In germline, CDR1 is SGHDT, CDR2 YYEEEE. This CDR3 has 15 residues. CDR3 sequence (DNA): TGTGCCAGCAGCGCGCCAGTGGGAGGTCGTGAGACCCAGTACTTC. It encodes CASSAPVGGRETQYF.

About this clone: Additional DNA sequences in this sample encode the identical CDR3. The V and J genes are TRBV29-1 and TRBJ1-2, with a tentative D call TRBD1 (5 bases). The V gene lost 3 bases and the J gene lost 3 bases, with 8 bases spanning the gap. This CDR3 is built from 12 residues. The germline gives CDR1 SQVTM, CDR2 ANQGSEA. The CDR3 region is CSVDRGYYGYTF. The CDR3 DNA reads TGCAGCGTTGATAGGGGTTACTATGGCTACACCTTC.

The chain employs TRBV21-1 and TRBJ1-2; the table's D call, TRBD1, has no DNA check behind it. TRBV21-1 is listed as a pseudogene. The CDR3 runs 16 residues. CDR3 DNA sequence: TGTGCCAGCAGCAAAGTGGGGACAGGGTGCCCCTATGGCTACACCTTC. As protein: CASSKVGTGCPYGYTF.

The rearrangement joins TRBV5-5 to TRBJ2-3, with a weak D call TRBD1 (6 bases). Germline CDR1 is SGHKS and CDR2 is YYEKEE (reference sequence). The CDR3 length is 15 residues. Trimming left V 5 bases short and J 0 bases short, with 13 bases between. Here the CDR3 reads CASSRDRSSTDTQYF. The DNA for the CDR3 is TGTGCCAGCAGTAGAGACAGGTCTAGCACAGATACGCAGTATTTT.

V and J are TRBV27 and TRBJ1-1, with unresolved D. V was pared by 1 base and J by 5 bases, with 14 bases between. Germline lookup yields CDR1 MNHEY and CDR2 SMNVEV (reference sequence). CDR3 length: 15 residues. In DNA, the CDR3 is TGTGCCAGCAGTTTATATGGGGATGCGATGACTGAAGCTTTCTTT. It specifies CASSLYGDAMTEAFF.

The chain joins TRBV2 to TRBJ2-3, with 9 nucleotides matching TRBD2. This CDR3 is 15 amino acids long. Per the germline V gene, CDR1 is SNHLY and CDR2 is FYNNEI. V was pared by 9 bases and J by 3 bases, with 10 bases of the junction left unmatched. The chain's CDR3 is CASQFSGRWTDTQYF. The CDR3 bases are TGTGCCAGTCAATTTAGCGGGAGATGGACAGATACGCAGTATTTT.

The genes are TRBV6-1 and TRBJ2-1; D not resolved. The ends were cut back, 1 base at V and 9 bases at J, with 10 bases in the middle. The germline gives CDR1 MNHNS, CDR2 SASEGT. The CDR3 is made up of 13 amino acids. In DNA, the CDR3 is TGTGCCAGCAGTGAAGTAAATAGTCCTGAGCAGTTCTTC. Its protein product is CASSEVNSPEQFF.

Concerning this clone itself: This same CDR3 is encoded by further DNA sequences in the sample. CDR3 loop: CASSLGLAGRETQYF. Written as DNA, the CDR3 is TGCGCCAGCAGCTTGGGACTAGCGGGAAGGGAGACCCAGTACTTC. The J gene is TRBJ2-5, the V gene TRBV5-1; 11 nucleotides agree with TRBD2. This CDR3 is 15 amino acids long. Unmatched junction bases numbered 3, after V lost 0 bases and J lost 5 bases. Germline V lookup: CDR1 SGHRS, CDR2 YFSETQ.